These T cell receptor beta chains were read from a single sample in a study of cytomegalovirus exposure and HLA in healthy donors. This table comes from immunoSEQ multiplex PCR, and its TCRdb copy is limited to in-frame clones, with some not included. The data show 150,000 to 200,000 clones, approximately 79% seen once. Sample: PBMCs. All receptors derive from a woman in her fifties or sixties in good health and CMV-seropositive. Both conserved end residues are part of each CDR3. A D gene is named only where the DNA matches it firmly. Not all rows give a size; the values are once, few, many and, for expanded clones, a class.

j_gene,v_gene,d_gene,abundance,CDR3nt,CDR3aa
TRBJ1-1,TRBV4-3,NA,NA,TGCGCCAGCAGCCTGGGGACAAGGAACACTGAAGCTTTCTTT,CASSLGTRNTEAFF
TRBJ2-3,TRBV19,NA,NA,TGTGCCAGTAGTATAGCCCTCTTAAGCACAGATACGCAGTATTTT,CASSIALLSTDTQYF
TRBJ1-1,TRBV6-1,NA,NA,TGTGCCAGCACAAAGCAGAACACTGAAGCTTTCTTT,CASTKQNTEAFF
TRBJ1-5,TRBV27,TRBD1,NA,TGTGCCAGCAGACGGGACAGGGGGCAATATCAGCCCCAGCATTTT,CASRRDRGQYQPQHF
TRBJ1-1,TRBV15,TRBD1,NA,TGTGCCGCCAGCGCCGTCTTACAGGGGGGGAGCACTGAAGCTTTCTTT,CAASAVLQGGSTEAFF
TRBJ2-7,TRBV6-6,NA,NA,TGTGCCAGCAGTTACCAGGGGTCAGGCGAGCAGTACTTC,CASSYQGSGEQYF
TRBJ2-7,TRBV5-6,NA,NA,TGTGCCAGCAGCTTGGACCCCCACAGCACCTACGAGCAGTACTTC,CASSLDPHSTYEQYF
TRBJ2-7,TRBV29-1,NA,NA,TGCAGCGTTGTCGCAGGGGACCCCTACGAGCAGTACTTC,CSVVAGDPYEQYF
TRBJ1-3,TRBV4-2,TRBD1,NA,TGTGCCAGCAGCCGGACAGGGAGTAGAAACACCATATATTTT,CASSRTGSRNTIYF
TRBJ2-5,TRBV9,TRBD1,NA,TGTGCCAGCAGCAGGGACAGGGCCCGCCAAGAGACCCAGTACTTC,CASSRDRARQETQYF
TRBJ2-3,TRBV9,NA,NA,TGTGCCAGCAGTCAAGACGCGGGTACGCAGTATTTT,CASSQDAGTQYF
TRBJ1-5,TRBV12-5,NA,NA,TGTGCTACTGGGCACCAGGGTATTGAGGTTGGCAATCAGCCCCAGCATTTT,CATGHQGIEVGNQPQHF
TRBJ2-1,TRBV5-1,TRBD2,few,TGCGCCAGCAGCTCTCCTAGCGGGGGTTACAATGAGCAGTTCTTC,CASSSPSGGYNEQFF
TRBJ2-6,TRBV4-2,TRBD1,NA,TGTGCCAGCAGCCAACGGGACAGCGACTCTGGGGCCAACGTCCTGACTTTC,CASSQRDSDSGANVLTF
TRBJ2-5,TRBV28,TRBD2,NA,TGTGCCAGCAGCCCCATTCCTAGCGGGGGAATCTGGACCCAGTACTTC,CASSPIPSGGIWTQYF
TRBJ1-5,TRBV28,TRBD1,NA,TGTGCCAGCAAGATCGGGACAGATTTTTTGCCCCAGCATTTT,CASKIGTDFLPQHF
TRBJ1-3,TRBV6-1,NA,NA,TGTGCCACCCTATACGGGGTAAGCTCTGGAAACACCATATATTTT,CATLYGVSSGNTIYF
TRBJ1-5,TRBV7-2,TRBD1,NA,TGTGCCAGCAGCCTATACGGACAGGGTTATAGCAATCAGCCCCAGCATTTT,CASSLYGQGYSNQPQHF
TRBJ1-2,TRBV25-1,TRBD1,NA,TGTGCCAGCGTCAGGACAGGAACTAACTATGGCTACACCTTC,CASVRTGTNYGYTF
TRBJ1-2,TRBV29-1,NA,NA,TGCAGCGCTGGACTCGGCCCTAACTATGGCTACACCTTC,CSAGLGPNYGYTF
TRBJ1-3,TRBV28,TRBD1,NA,TGTGCCAGCTCCTCCCGGGACAGCTCTGGAAACACCATATATTTT,CASSSRDSSGNTIYF
TRBJ1-4,TRBV5-1,TRBD1,NA,TGCGCCAGCAGCTTCCGGGACAGGGGAACAACTAATGAAAAACTGTTTTTT,CASSFRDRGTTNEKLFF
TRBJ2-2,TRBV5-6,NA,NA,TGTGCCAGCAGCTCGCTTTCCGAGGGTGACACCGGGGAGCTGTTTTTT,CASSSLSEGDTGELFF
TRBJ1-2,TRBV28,NA,NA,TGTGCCAGCAGTTCAAATGGCTACACCTTC,CASSSNGYTF
TRBJ2-7,TRBV21-1,NA,NA,TGTGCCAGCATCCAATTTTCCCTTTGGGCAACCTACGAGCAGTACTTC,CASIQFSLWATYEQYF
TRBJ1-2,TRBV11-2,NA,NA,TGTGCCAGCAGCTTAGATCGGACAGCCTATGGCTACACCTTC,CASSLDRTAYGYTF
TRBJ1-4,TRBV4-3,NA,NA,TGCGCCAGCAGCCGAAGTCTAGGAGGTCCTGACGAAAAACTGTTTTTT,CASSRSLGGPDEKLFF
TRBJ1-1,TRBV6-5,TRBD1,NA,TGTGCCAGCAGCCAGGCCTTGACAGGGAGGACTGAAGCTTTCTTT,CASSQALTGRTEAFF
TRBJ2-7,TRBV18,TRBD1,NA,TGTGCCAGCTCACCGACAGGGAGTTTGGCCTACGAGCAGTACTTC,CASSPTGSLAYEQYF
TRBJ1-6,TRBV7-9,TRBD1,few,TGTGCCAGCAGCTTCGGGGACAGTCCGTTTGTAAATTCACCCCTCCACTTT,CASSFGDSPFVNSPLHF
TRBJ2-3,TRBV7-2,TRBD1,NA,TGTGCCAGCAGCTTAGTGGGACAGGGCACAGATACGCAGTATTTT,CASSLVGQGTDTQYF
TRBJ2-3,TRBV7-2,TRBD2,NA,TGTGCCAGCAGCCCTCGCGGACTAGCGGGGGGGGCCATTGCTTATTTT,CASSPRGLAGGAIAYF
TRBJ2-3,TRBV7-6,NA,NA,TGTGCCAGCAGCTTAGGTTCCAACCGAGGTACGCAGTATTTT,CASSLGSNRGTQYF
TRBJ2-3,TRBV5-6,TRBD2,NA,TGTGCCAGCAGCTTGTCTAGCGGGAGGACACTTAGAACAGATACGCAGTATTTT,CASSLSSGRTLRTDTQYF
TRBJ1-5,TRBV27,NA,NA,TGTGCCAGCAGTTTGACAGGCTATCAGCCCCAGCATTTT,CASSLTGYQPQHF
TRBJ2-1,TRBV15,TRBD1,NA,TGTGCCACCAGCCTTCGGACAGGGATCTACAATGAGCAGTTCTTC,CATSLRTGIYNEQFF
TRBJ1-6,TRBV4-3,TRBD1,NA,TGCGCCAGCAGCCCGACAGGGGGCATTTCACCCCTCCACTTT,CASSPTGGISPLHF
TRBJ1-1,TRBV15,TRBD1,NA,TGTGCCACCAGCAGACAGGGGGCCAGCACTGAAGCTTTCTTT,CATSRQGASTEAFF
TRBJ1-1,TRBV27,NA,NA,TGTGCCAGCAGTTTACAGTTGAACACTGAAGCTTTCTTT,CASSLQLNTEAFF
TRBJ1-3,TRBV2,NA,NA,TGTGCCAGCAGTGAACATCCTGGAAACACCATATATTTT,CASSEHPGNTIYF
TRBJ1-5,TRBV5-1,NA,NA,TGCGCCAGCAGCTTGATCGGGGGGCTAGATCAGCCCCAGCATTTT,CASSLIGGLDQPQHF
TRBJ2-7,TRBV30,TRBD1,few,TGTGCCTGGGGACAGGGGAACTACGAGCAGTACTTC,CAWGQGNYEQYF
TRBJ2-1,TRBV19,TRBD2,NA,TGTGCCAGTAGTCCACGACTAGCGGGGAACTACAATGAGCAGTTCTTC,CASSPRLAGNYNEQFF
TRBJ2-3,TRBV9,TRBD2,NA,TGTGCCAGCAGCGTAGGACTAGCGGTGAGCACAGATACGCAGTATTTT,CASSVGLAVSTDTQYF
TRBJ1-4,TRBV5-4,TRBD1,NA,TGTGCCAGCAGCCCCCCGGGACAGGGGCCTGAAAAACTGTTTTTT,CASSPPGQGPEKLFF
TRBJ1-2,TRBV7-2,NA,NA,TGTGCCAGCAGCTTAAGTGGGACACAAGACTCGGGCTACACCTTC,CASSLSGTQDSGYTF
TRBJ1-3,TRBV18,NA,NA,TGTGCCAGCTCATCCACTTACGCCCAACCTGGAAACACCATATATTTT,CASSSTYAQPGNTIYF